This T cell receptor (beta chain) came from a study of beta chain features in type 1 diabetes. Across the study: All samples yielded 85 million to 130 million examined sorted cells.

General study results and limits: Because the template was cDNA, high-expressing cells might be over-represented.

Every isolated RNA sample was fully reverse transcribed, so sequencing captured expressed TCRB transcripts. Naive, central memory and regulatory T cell samples produced a mean of about 3.5 million reads. The repertoire was sequenced with immunoSEQ multiplex PCR; TCRdb's copy has only in-frame clones and lacks some. The table has roughly 500,000 clones, about 32% seen once; the top ten hold 0.06% to 0.07%. Every sorted population was more than 95% pure. To note about this clone: Its matching antigen is unknown.

The CDR3 runs 14 residues. The junction had 10 bases not matched to a gene; V was cut back by 6 bases and J by 6 bases. Germline V gene data show CDR1 as ENHRY and CDR2 as SYGVKD. The chain carries TRBV10-3 and TRBJ2-7; 8 bases match TRBD2. This receptor was taken from a man younger than 35 in good health. The specimen was naive CD4+ T cells from blood. CDR3 region: CAIRDLGRVSEQYF. The CDR3 nucleotides read TGTGCCATCAGGGACCTCGGGAGGGTTAGCGAGCAGTACTTC.